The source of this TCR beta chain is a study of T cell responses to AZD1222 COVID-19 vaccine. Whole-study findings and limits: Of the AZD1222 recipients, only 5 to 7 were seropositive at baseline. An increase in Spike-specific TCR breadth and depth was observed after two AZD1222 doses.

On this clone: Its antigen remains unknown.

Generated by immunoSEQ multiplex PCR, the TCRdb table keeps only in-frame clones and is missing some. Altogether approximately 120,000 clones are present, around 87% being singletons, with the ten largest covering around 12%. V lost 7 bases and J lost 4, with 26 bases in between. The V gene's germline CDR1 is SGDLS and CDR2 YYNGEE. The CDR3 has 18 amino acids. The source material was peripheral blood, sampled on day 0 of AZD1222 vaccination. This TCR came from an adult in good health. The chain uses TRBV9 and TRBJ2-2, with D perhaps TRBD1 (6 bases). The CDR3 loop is CASARESGASSVTGELFF. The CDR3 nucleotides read TGTGCCAGCGCGAGGGAGTCAGGGGCTAGCTCGGTCACCGGGGAGCTGTTTTTT. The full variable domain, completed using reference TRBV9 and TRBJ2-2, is DSGVTQTPKHLITATGQRVTLRCSPRSGDLSVYWYQQSLDQGLQFLIQYYNGEERAKGNILERFSAQQFPDLHSELNLSSLELGDSALYFCASARESGASSVTGELFFGEGSRLTVL.